The 5 T cell receptor beta chains given below trace back to one sample, sequenced in a study of cytomegalovirus exposure and HLA in healthy donors. In the PCR, 60 Vbeta and 13 Jbeta primers were used. Generated by immunoSEQ multiplex PCR, the TCRdb table keeps only in-frame clones and is missing some. Seen here are over 95,000 clones, around 70% observed once, and the top ten hold around 4%. The sequencing input was PBMCs. These receptors all come from a woman in her thirties or forties in good health and CMV-seropositive.

The chain uses TRBV7-9 and TRBJ2-3; TRBD2 aligns across 10 bases. This CDR3 has 18 residues. Germline V lookup: CDR1 SEHNR, CDR2 FQNEAQ (reference sequence). V was pared by 7 bases and J by 0 bases, with 13 bases of the junction left unmatched. The CDR3: CASILHLPSGGSTDTQYF. The DNA of the CDR3 is TGTGCCAGCATCCTACATTTACCTAGCGGGGGAAGCACAGATACGCAGTATTTT.

The gene calls are TRBV7-3 and TRBJ2-3, with 8 positions matching TRBD2. The CDR3 is 15 amino acids. From germline, CDR1 is SGHTA and CDR2 FQGTGA. The trim removed 3 bases at V and 5 bases at J, leaving 7 bases unmatched. The CDR3 DNA reads TGTGCCAGCAGCTTTGCGGGAGGAGGCGTAGATACGCAGTATTTT. This codes for CASSFAGGGVDTQYF.

The chain combines TRBV7-9 with TRBJ2-3; D is perhaps TRBD1 (5 bases). Germline V gene sequence: CDR1 SEHNR, CDR2 FQNEAQ (reference sequence). V lost 8 bases to trimming and J lost 3 bases, with 18 bases between them. The CDR3 length is 15 residues. CDR3 protein: CASGRPAGQTDTQYF. DNA for the CDR3: TGTGCCAGCGGTCGTCCAGCAGGGCAAACAGATACGCAGTATTTT.

This clone was observed a handful of times. CDR3 sequence (DNA): TGTGCTAGTGGCTACTCTGGAAACACCATATATTTT. Translated: CASGYSGNTIYF. The V call is TRBV12-5, the J call TRBJ1-3; no clear D. V gave up 6 bases and J gave up 0 bases, with 3 bases separating them. The CDR3 extends over 12 amino acids. Germline V CDR1 and CDR2: LGHNT, FRNRAP. The whole variable domain, filled in from reference TRBV12-5 and TRBJ1-3, reads DARVTQTPRHKVTEMGQEVTMRCQPILGHNTVFWYRQTMMQGLELLAYFRNRAPLDDSGMPKDRFSAEMPDATLATLKIQPSEPRDSAVYFCASGYSGNTIYFGEGSWLTVV.

This chain uses TRBV27 with TRBJ2-7; tentative D call: TRBD2 (6 bases). Germline V CDR1 and CDR2: MNHEY, SMNVEV (reference sequence). The CDR3 sequence is 14 residues long. V dropped 2 bases and J dropped 4 bases, with 12 bases sitting between them. CDR3: CASSLGGFEYEQYF. In nucleotides, the CDR3 is TGTGCCAGCAGTTTAGGGGGGTTTGAATACGAGCAGTACTTC.